This TCR beta chain derives from a study of cytomegalovirus exposure and HLA in healthy donors. Study observations and caveats: Among the CMV-associated chains, a few were confirmed in vitro as specific for CMV antigens. Common viral pathogens (according to a later analysis) appeared linked to several of the most significant clusters. There were reportedly fewer N-insertions in an Asian-associated ancestry cluster than the roughly 700-donor mean, in a later analysis. The authors enumerated some 170 TCR beta chains as linked to cytomegalovirus.

The CDR3 is 18 residues long. Germline CDR1 and CDR2: SGHVS and FNYEAQ. The J segment lost 0 bases and the V segment lost 3 bases, leaving 7 bases of the junction unmatched. A note on this clone: Its antigen is currently unknown.

Primers: 60 Vbeta forward and 13 Jbeta reverse. Libraries were prepared by immunoSEQ multiplex PCR; TCRdb keeps only in-frame clonotypes and omits some of them. The data show around 80,000 clones, under 80% seen once. The chain carries TRBV7-6 and TRBJ2-6, with 8 positions matching TRBD1. The receptor was isolated from a man aged 40-49 years in good health and CMV-seropositive. Material: PBMCs. CDR3 nucleotide sequence: TGTGCCAGCAGCTTCCCCGGGACAGGCATCTCTGGGGCCAACGTCCTGACTTTC. As protein: CASSFPGTGISGANVLTF.